This T cell receptor (beta chain) comes out of a study of long-term antiretroviral therapy in people with HIV. Study results and caveats: Transplant donor controls retained higher diversity, though diversity increased after ART.

V was pared by 3 bases and J by 4 bases, with 7 bases between. The CDR3 is 13 amino acids. Looked up from germline, CDR1 is LNHDA and CDR2 is SQIVND (reference sequence). immunoSEQ v3.0 was run at survey level. Sequenced by immunoSEQ multiplex PCR; TCRdb stores in-frame clones only, minus some. Of 11,000 to 15,000 clones detected, roughly 88% appear once; the ten largest clones hold 9.5% to 13%. A few counts support this clone. Its antigen remains unknown. Before they underwent DNA extraction, samples held about 1-10 million cryopreserved PBMC. The sample here was unsorted PBMCs, taken 6.2 years after starting antiretroviral therapy. This receptor was obtained from a man aged 35 to 55 with HIV. The chain is built from TRBV19 and TRBJ2-1; D is perhaps TRBD1 (5 bases). CDR3 DNA: TGTGCCAGTAGTATCCGACAGTACAATGAGCAGTTCTTC. Its protein is CASSIRQYNEQFF.